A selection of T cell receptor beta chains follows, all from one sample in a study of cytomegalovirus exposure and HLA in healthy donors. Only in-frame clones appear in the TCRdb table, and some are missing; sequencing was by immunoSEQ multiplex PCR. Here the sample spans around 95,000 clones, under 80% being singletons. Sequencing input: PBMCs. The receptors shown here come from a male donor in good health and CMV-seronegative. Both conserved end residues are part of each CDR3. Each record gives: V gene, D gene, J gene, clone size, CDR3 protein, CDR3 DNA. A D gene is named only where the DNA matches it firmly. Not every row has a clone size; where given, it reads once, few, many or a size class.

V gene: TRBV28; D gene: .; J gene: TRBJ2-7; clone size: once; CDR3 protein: CASSSHIDITYEQYF; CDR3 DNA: TGTGCCAGCAGTTCACATATAGACATAACCTACGAGCAGTACTTC
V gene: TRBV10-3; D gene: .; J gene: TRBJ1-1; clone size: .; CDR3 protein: CAISEEVSGNTEAFF; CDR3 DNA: TGTGCCATCAGTGAGGAAGTCAGCGGGAACACTGAAGCTTTCTTT
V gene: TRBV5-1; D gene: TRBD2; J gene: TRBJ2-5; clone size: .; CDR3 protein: CASSEAGGKETQYF; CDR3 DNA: TGCGCCAGCAGTGAAGCGGGAGGTAAAGAGACCCAGTACTTC
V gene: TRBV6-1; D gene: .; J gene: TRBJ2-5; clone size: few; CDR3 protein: CASSRDYQETQYF; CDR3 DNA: TGTGCCAGCAGCCGGGACTACCAAGAGACCCAGTACTTC
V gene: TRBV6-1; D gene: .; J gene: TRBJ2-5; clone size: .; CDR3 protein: CASSEFRLYQETQYF; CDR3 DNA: TGTGCCAGCAGTGAATTCAGATTGTACCAAGAGACCCAGTACTTC
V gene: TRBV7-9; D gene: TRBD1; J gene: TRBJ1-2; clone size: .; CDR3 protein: CASSRPGQGAFGYTF; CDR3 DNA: TGTGCCAGCAGCCGACCGGGACAGGGGGCGTTTGGCTACACCTTC
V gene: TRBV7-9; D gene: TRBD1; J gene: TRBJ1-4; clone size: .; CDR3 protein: CASSQGEYEKLFF; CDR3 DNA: TGTGCCAGCAGTCAGGGGGAATATGAAAAACTGTTTTTT
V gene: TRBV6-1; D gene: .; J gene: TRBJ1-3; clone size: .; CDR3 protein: CASSERHLEIQRPSGNTIYF; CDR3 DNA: TGTGCCAGCAGTGAACGACACTTAGAGATACAGAGACCCTCTGGAAACACCATATATTTT
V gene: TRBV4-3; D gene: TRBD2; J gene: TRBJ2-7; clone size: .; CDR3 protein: CASSQDRFSGGYEQYF; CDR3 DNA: TGCGCCAGCAGCCAAGATCGTTTTAGCGGGGGATACGAGCAGTACTTC
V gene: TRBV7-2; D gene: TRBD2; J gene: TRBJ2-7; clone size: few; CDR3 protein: CASSPDSGAYEQYF; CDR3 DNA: TGTGCCAGCAGCCCCGATAGCGGGGCCTACGAGCAGTACTTC
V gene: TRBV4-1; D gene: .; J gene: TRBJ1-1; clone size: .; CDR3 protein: CASSQDIRGNTEAFF; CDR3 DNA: TGCGCCAGCAGCCAAGATATACGGGGTAACACTGAAGCTTTCTTT
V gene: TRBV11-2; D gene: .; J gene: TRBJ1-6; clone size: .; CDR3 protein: CASSLDTLMDSPLHF; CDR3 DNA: TGTGCCAGCAGCTTGGACACCCTGATGGATTCACCCCTCCACTTT
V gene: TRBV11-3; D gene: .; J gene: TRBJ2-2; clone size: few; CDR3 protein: CASSLSVGGELFF; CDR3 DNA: TGTGCCAGCAGCCTTAGCGTAGGCGGGGAGCTGTTTTTT
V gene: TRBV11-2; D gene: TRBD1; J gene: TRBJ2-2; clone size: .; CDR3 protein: CASSKTGGTGELFF; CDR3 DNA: TGTGCCAGCAGCAAAACAGGGGGCACCGGGGAGCTGTTTTTT
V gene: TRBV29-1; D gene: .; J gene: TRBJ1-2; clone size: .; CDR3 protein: CSDSTRGYTF; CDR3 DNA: TGCAGCGATTCGACTCGTGGCTACACCTTC
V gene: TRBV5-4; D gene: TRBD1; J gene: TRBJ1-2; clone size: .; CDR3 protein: CASSWGDRGYGYTF; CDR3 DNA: TGTGCCAGCAGCTGGGGGGACAGGGGCTATGGCTACACCTTC
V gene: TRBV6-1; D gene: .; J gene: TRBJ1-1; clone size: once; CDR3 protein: CASSEFRGLNTEAFF; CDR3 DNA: TGTGCCAGCAGTGAATTTCGGGGTTTGAACACTGAAGCTTTCTTT
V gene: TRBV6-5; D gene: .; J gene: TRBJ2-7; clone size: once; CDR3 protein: CASSQGGGREQYF; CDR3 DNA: TGTGCCAGCAGTCAAGGGGGGGGGCGGGAGCAGTACTTC
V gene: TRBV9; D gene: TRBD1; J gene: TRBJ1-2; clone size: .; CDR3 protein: CASSVDLRTGFYGYTF; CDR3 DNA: TGTGCCAGCAGCGTAGACCTCCGGACAGGGTTCTACGGCTACACCTTC
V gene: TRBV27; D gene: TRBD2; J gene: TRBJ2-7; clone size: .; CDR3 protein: CASSSTSGRFHHEQYF; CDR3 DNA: TGTGCCAGCAGTTCGACTAGCGGGAGGTTTCACCACGAGCAGTACTTC